This entry lists 15 T cell receptor beta chains sequenced from one sample in a study of T cell responses to AZD1222 COVID-19 vaccine. The protocol was immunoSEQ multiplex PCR, while the TCRdb copy is restricted to in-frame clones and leaves out a portion. This sample yields roughly 170,000 clones, of which about 91% are seen a single time; 0.45% to 0.55% belongs to the top ten. The sequencing used peripheral blood, collected on day 0 of AZD1222 vaccination. The receptors come from an adult in good health.

This chain links TRBV5-8 with TRBJ1-6; D gene uncertain. This CDR3 contains 15 residues. Germline V gene sequence: CDR1 SGHTS, CDR2 YDEGEE. Trimming removed 1 base at V and 9 bases at J, with 14 bases between. Here the CDR3 DNA reads TGTGCCAGCAGCTTGCGGGTGGCGGGTATTTCACCCCTCCACTTT. Encoded protein: CASSLRVAGISPLHF.

This clone has just a few counts. V and J are TRBV6-2 or TRBV6-3 and TRBJ1-1, with D uncertain. The ends were cut back, 5 bases at V and 3 bases at J, with 13 bases in the middle. CDR3 length: 14 amino acids. In germline, CDR1 is MNHEY, CDR2 SVGEGT. The CDR3 sequence is CASSLRMGYTEAFF. CDR3 DNA sequence: TGTGCCAGCAGTCTCCGTATGGGGTACACTGAAGCTTTCTTT.

The chain employs TRBV29-1 and TRBJ2-4; D uncertain. The CDR3 loop spans 12 amino acids. Germline CDR1 reads SQVTM; CDR2 reads ANQGSEA. Trimming took 7 bases from V and 0 from J, leaving 7 bases between them. The CDR3 loop reads CSAWIAKNIQYF. CDR3 DNA sequence: TGCAGCGCTTGGATAGCCAAAAACATTCAGTACTTC.

This chain uses TRBV7-9 with TRBJ2-1; 7 bases align to TRBD1. V was clipped by 4 bases and J by 5 bases; unmatched bases: 11. The CDR3 contains 16 residues. CDR1 is SEHNR and CDR2 is FQNEAQ in the germline V gene (reference sequence). The DNA for the CDR3 is TGTGCCAGCAGCTCCCCAAGCGACAGGGTGGACAATGAGCAGTTCTTC. Amino acids: CASSSPSDRVDNEQFF. Supplemented by reference TRBV7-9 and TRBJ2-1, the full variable domain reads DTGVSQNPRHKITKRGQNVTFRCDPISEHNRLYWYRQTLGQGPEFLTYFQNEAQLEKSRLLSDRFSAERPKGSFSTLEIQRTEQGDSAMYLCASSSPSDRVDNEQFFGPGTRLTVL.

The table lists this clone with a few counts. The V gene is TRBV5-1, the J gene TRBJ1-1; no firm D call. This CDR3 spans 14 amino acids. Germline CDR1 is SGHRS and CDR2 is YFSETQ. V gave up 0 bases and J gave up 9 bases, with 15 bases separating them. CDR3 residues: CASSLADLEEQAFF. In DNA form, the CDR3 reads TGCGCCAGCAGCTTGGCCGATTTAGAGGAGCAAGCTTTCTTT.

This clone was detected a few times. The same CDR3 arises from other DNA sequences in this sample as well. The V call is TRBV6-2 or TRBV6-3, the J call TRBJ1-1; D is ambiguous. Germline V gives CDR1 MNHEY, CDR2 SVGEGT. There are 13 residues in the CDR3. Trimming stripped 2 bases from V and 4 bases from J, with 8 bases between. The CDR3 loop is CASSYLGVTEAFF. The CDR3 region has the DNA TGTGCCAGCAGTTACCTGGGTGTCACTGAAGCTTTCTTT.

The chain combines TRBV19 with TRBJ1-2; TRBD1 is a possible D gene (6 bases). CDR1 LNHDA and CDR2 SQIVND come from the germline V gene (reference sequence). Trimming pared 7 bases from V and 0 bases from J, leaving 15 bases between. This CDR3 is 15 amino acids long. The CDR3 nucleotides read TGTGCCAGTATCCGTGGACAGAATACTAACTATGGCTACACCTTC. This translates into CASIRGQNTNYGYTF.

The chain links TRBV9 to TRBJ2-1; 9 bases map to TRBD2. The CDR3 contains 13 residues. Germline CDR1 SGDLS, CDR2 YYNGEE. V dropped 0 bases and J dropped 10; count of bases not matched to a gene: 2. The CDR3 nucleotides read TGTGCCAGCAGCGTAGCGGCGGGAGGGGAGCAGTTCTTC. This translates into CASSVAAGGEQFF.

The chain uses TRBV29-1 and TRBJ2-7; 8 bases match TRBD2. V trimming: 3 bases; J trimming: 1 base; junction bases outside the gene matches: 2. Germline V gene data show CDR1 as SQVTM and CDR2 as ANQGSEA. This CDR3 spans 13 amino acids. The CDR3 sequence is CSVEGGGSYEQYF. In DNA, the CDR3 is TGCAGCGTTGAGGGCGGGGGGTCCTACGAGCAGTACTTC.

The chain carries TRBV6-1 and TRBJ1-4; TRBD1 matches at 7 bases. Germline V lookup: CDR1 MNHNS, CDR2 SASEGT. CDR3 length: 14 residues. With V trimmed by 0 bases and J by 10 bases, 5 bases remained unmatched. The CDR3 DNA is TGTGCCAGCAGTGAAGCTGGTTACAGGGGAAAACTGTTTTTT. It translates to CASSEAGYRGKLFF.

The gene calls are TRBV28 and TRBJ2-1; the match to TRBD2 covers 8 bases. Looked up from germline, CDR1 is MDHEN and CDR2 is SYDVKM. The CDR3 is 16 residues long. V was pared by 3 bases and J by 6 bases, with 10 bases of the junction left unmatched. Written as DNA, the CDR3 is TGTGCCAGCAGTTTCCTGAGCGGGAGCCCGTTCAATGAGCAGTTCTTC. Protein: CASSFLSGSPFNEQFF.

This chain links TRBV10-2 with TRBJ1-3; the D gene is possibly TRBD1 (6 bases). V gave up 0 bases and J gave up 8 bases, with 11 bases separating them. This CDR3 region has 14 residues. Germline V lookup: CDR1 WSHSY, CDR2 SAAADI. CDR3 nucleotides: TGCGCCAGCAGTGAGTCGGGGGCCATTTACACCATATATTTT. This codes for CASSESGAIYTIYF.

This chain joins TRBV28 and TRBJ2-7, with a weak D call TRBD1 (6 bases). V lost 5 bases to trimming and J lost 2 bases, with 13 bases between them. Germline V gene sequence: CDR1 MDHEN, CDR2 SYDVKM. The CDR3 sequence is 14 residues long. The CDR3 reads CASSQLDRTYEQYF. The CDR3 DNA reads TGTGCCAGCAGTCAGCTCGACAGGACCTACGAGCAGTACTTC.

The chain couples TRBV24-1 to TRBJ2-1, with 7 positions matching TRBD1. The CDR3 extends over 13 amino acids. The V gene end was trimmed by 7 bases and the J gene end by 4 bases; junction bases not matched to a gene: 3. Germline CDR1 KGHDR, CDR2 SFDVKD. Here the CDR3 reads CATRGQEYNEQFF. For the CDR3, the DNA is TGTGCCACCAGAGGACAGGAATACAATGAGCAGTTCTTC.

J is TRBJ2-5 and V is TRBV5-1, with TRBD1 identical over 9 bases. This CDR3 has 14 amino acids. V shed 4 bases and J 5 bases; nucleotides not matched to a gene: 6. Germline V lookup: CDR1 SGHRS, CDR2 YFSETQ. Written as DNA, the CDR3 is TGCGCCAGCAGCGTTGGACAGGGGCGGGAGACCCAGTACTTC. It translates to CASSVGQGRETQYF.